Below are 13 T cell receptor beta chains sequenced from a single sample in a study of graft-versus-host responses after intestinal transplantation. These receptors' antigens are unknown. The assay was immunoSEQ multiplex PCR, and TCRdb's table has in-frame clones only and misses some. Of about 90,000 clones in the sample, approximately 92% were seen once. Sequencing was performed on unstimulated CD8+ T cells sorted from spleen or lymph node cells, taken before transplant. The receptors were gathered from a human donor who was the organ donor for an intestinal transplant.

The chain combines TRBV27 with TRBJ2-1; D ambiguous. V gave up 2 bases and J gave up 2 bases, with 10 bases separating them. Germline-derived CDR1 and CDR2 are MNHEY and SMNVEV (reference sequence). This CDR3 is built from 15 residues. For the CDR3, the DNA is TGTGCCAGCAGTTTACTACGCGGCCCCTACAATGAGCAGTTCTTC. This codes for CASSLLRGPYNEQFF.

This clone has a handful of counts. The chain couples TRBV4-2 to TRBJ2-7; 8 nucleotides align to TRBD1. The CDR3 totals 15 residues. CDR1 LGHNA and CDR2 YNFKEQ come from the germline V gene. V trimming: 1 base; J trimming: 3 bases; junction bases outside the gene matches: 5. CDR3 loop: CASSQVFDRGYEQYF. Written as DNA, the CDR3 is TGTGCCAGCAGCCAAGTCTTCGACAGGGGCTACGAGCAGTACTTC.

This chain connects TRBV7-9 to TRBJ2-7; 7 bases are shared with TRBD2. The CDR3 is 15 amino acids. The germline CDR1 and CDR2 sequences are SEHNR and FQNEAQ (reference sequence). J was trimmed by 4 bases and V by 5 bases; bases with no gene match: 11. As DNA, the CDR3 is TGTGCCAGCAGCCCCCCGGGGGGAGGACTTTACGAGCAGTACTTC. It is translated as CASSPPGGGLYEQYF.

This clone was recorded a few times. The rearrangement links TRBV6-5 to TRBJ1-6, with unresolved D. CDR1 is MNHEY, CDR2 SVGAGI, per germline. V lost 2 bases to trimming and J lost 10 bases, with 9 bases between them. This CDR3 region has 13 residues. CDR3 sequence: CASSYGSRSPLHF. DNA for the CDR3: TGTGCCAGCAGTTACGGTAGTCGGTCACCCCTCCACTTT.

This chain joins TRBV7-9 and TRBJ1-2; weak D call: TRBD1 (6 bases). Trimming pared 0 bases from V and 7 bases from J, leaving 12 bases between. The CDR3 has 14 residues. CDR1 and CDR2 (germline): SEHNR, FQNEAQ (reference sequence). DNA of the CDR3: TGTGCCAGCAGCTTAGCCCAGGGGATCATTGGCTACACCTTC. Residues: CASSLAQGIIGYTF.

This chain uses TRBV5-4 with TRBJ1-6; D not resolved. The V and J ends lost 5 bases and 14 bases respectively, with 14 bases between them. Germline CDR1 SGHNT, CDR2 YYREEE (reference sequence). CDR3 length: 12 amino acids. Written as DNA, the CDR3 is TGTGCCAGCAGGGGCGAGGGAGCGACCCTCCACTTT. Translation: CASRGEGATLHF.

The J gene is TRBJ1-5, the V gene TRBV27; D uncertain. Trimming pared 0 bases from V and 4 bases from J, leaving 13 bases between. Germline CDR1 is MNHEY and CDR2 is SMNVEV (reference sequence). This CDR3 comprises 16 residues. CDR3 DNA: TGTGCCAGCAGTTTATCCACAAGGAAGGAGAATCAGCCCCAGCATTTT. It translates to CASSLSTRKENQPQHF.

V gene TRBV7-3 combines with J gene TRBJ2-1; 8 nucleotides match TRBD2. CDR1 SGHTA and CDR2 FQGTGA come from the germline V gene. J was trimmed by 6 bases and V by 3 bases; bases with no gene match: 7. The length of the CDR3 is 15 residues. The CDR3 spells CASSFSSGYSNEQFF. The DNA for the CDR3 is TGTGCCAGCAGCTTCTCTAGCGGGTATAGCAATGAGCAGTTCTTC.

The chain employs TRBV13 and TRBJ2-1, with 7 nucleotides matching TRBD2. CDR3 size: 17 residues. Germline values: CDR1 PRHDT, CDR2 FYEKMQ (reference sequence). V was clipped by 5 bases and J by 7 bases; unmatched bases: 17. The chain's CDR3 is CASSTTPGRLAENEQFF. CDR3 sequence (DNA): TGTGCCAGCAGCACGACGCCAGGGAGACTAGCCGAGAATGAGCAGTTCTTC.

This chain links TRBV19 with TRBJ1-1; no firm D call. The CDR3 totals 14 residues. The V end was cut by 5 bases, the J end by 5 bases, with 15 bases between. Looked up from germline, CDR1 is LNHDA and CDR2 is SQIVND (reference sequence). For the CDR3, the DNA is TGTGCCAGTAGTTCACCCCCGAGGTGGACTGAAGCTTTCTTT. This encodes CASSSPPRWTEAFF.

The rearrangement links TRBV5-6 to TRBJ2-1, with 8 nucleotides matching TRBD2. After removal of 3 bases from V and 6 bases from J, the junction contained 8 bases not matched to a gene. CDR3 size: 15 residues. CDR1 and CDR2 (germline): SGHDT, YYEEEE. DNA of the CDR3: TGTGCCAGCAGCTGGCTAATAGCGGGACCCAATGAGCAGTTCTTC. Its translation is CASSWLIAGPNEQFF.

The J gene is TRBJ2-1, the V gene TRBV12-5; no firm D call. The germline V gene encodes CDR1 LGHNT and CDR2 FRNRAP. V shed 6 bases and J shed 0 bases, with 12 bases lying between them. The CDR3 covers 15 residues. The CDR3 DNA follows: TGTGCTAGTGGACCCTCCCTAAGCTCCTACAATGAGCAGTTCTTC. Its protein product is CASGPSLSSYNEQFF. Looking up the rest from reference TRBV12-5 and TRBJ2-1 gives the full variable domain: DARVTQTPRHKVTEMGQEVTMRCQPILGHNTVFWYRQTMMQGLELLAYFRNRAPLDDSGMPKDRFSAEMPDATLATLKIQPSEPRDSAVYFCASGPSLSSYNEQFFGPGTRLTVL.

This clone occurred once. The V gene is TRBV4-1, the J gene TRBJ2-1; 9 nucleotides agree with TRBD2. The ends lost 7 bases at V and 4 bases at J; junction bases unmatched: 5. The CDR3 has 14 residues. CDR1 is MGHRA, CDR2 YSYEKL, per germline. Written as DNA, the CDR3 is TGCGCCAGCACAAAGCGGGGGGCTTACAATGAGCAGTTCTTC. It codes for CASTKRGAYNEQFF.